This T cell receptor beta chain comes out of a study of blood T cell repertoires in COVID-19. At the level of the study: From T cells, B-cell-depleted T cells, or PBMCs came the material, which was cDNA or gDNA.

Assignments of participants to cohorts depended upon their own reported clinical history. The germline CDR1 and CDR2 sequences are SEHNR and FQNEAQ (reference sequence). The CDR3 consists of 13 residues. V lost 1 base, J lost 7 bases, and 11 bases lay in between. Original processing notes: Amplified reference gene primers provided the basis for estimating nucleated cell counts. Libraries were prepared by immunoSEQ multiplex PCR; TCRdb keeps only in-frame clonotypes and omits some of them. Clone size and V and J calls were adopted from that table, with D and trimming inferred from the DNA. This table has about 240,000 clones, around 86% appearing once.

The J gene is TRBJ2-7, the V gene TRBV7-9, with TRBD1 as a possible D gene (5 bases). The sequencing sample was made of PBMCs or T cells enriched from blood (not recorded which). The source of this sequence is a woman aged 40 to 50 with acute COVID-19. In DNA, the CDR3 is TGTGCCAGCAGCTTAGGGGGCAGCTGGGAGCAGTACTTC. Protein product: CASSLGGSWEQYF.